This entry lists 14 T cell receptor beta chains sequenced from one sample in a study of T cell repertoires in cytomegalovirus infection. TCRdb reprocessed the reads via MiXCR and lists one record per CDR3 protein. Of approximately 89,000 distinct CDR3 sequences listed, approximately 30% are singletons. The antigens of these receptors remain unknown. The starting material was CD8+ T cells from cultured PBMCs, obtained from culture after CMV antigen stimulation. The receptor set was obtained from a human donor in good health (CMV status not recorded). Some clones in this sample may be carry-over from other donors' samples.

This clonotype was found a few times. J is TRBJ2-5 and V is TRBV7-9, with 9 bases lining up with TRBD1. Germline CDR1 reads SEHNR; CDR2 reads FQNEAQ (reference sequence). This CDR3 region has 16 residues. The junction had 11 bases not matched to a gene; V was cut back by 5 bases and J by 4 bases. The CDR3 region is CASSTPGQGGGETQYF. The CDR3 bases are TGTGCCAGCAGCACTCCGGGACAGGGTGGAGGAGAGACCCAGTACTTC.

This clonotype has just a few counts. V usage is TRBV12-3 or TRBV12-4 and J usage is TRBJ1-2, with D possibly being TRBD1 (6 bases). V lost 3 bases and J 8 bases, leaving 13 bases between the germline ends. This CDR3 spans 13 amino acids. The CDR3 here is CASSFFGGLGYTF. The CDR3, as DNA: TGTGCCAGCAGTTTTTTTGGGGGGCTGGGCTACACCTTC.

Comment on this clonotype: This could be a read error, since a much larger clone is one nucleotide away. V and J are TRBV10-3 and TRBJ2-1; TRBD1 is a possible D gene (6 bases). CDR1 ENHRY and CDR2 SYGVKD come from the germline V gene. V gave up 4 bases and J gave up 7 bases, with 20 bases separating them. This CDR3 has 16 residues. In DNA, the CDR3 is TGTGCCATCAGTGCGGGACACGTCGCGATAGAGAATGAGCAGTTCTTC. This translates into CAISAGHVAIENEQFF.

This clonotype has only a few counts. This chain uses TRBV30 with TRBJ1-1; 7 bases map to TRBD1. Germline V gene data show CDR1 as GTSNPN and CDR2 as SVGIG (reference sequence). The CDR3 totals 15 residues. Unmatched junction bases numbered 4, after V lost 0 bases and J lost 0 bases. The chain's CDR3 is CAWSVQGSLNTEAFF. In nucleotides, the CDR3 is TGTGCCTGGAGTGTACAGGGGAGCTTGAACACTGAAGCTTTCTTT. The whole variable domain, remainder taken from reference TRBV30 and TRBJ1-1, is SQTIHQWPATLVQPVGSPLSLECTVEGTSNPNLYWYRQAAGRGLQLLFYSVGIGQISSEVPQNLSASRPQDRQFILSSKKLLLSDSGFYLCAWSVQGSLNTEAFFGQGTRLTVV.

This clonotype was counted many times. CDR3 bases: TGTGCCACCAGGGGAGGCATGAACACTGAAGCTTTCTTT. It specifies CATRGGMNTEAFF. The chain couples TRBV7-9 to TRBJ1-1, with D perhaps matching TRBD1 (6 bases). V was trimmed by 10 bases and J by 0 bases, leaving 12 bases between them. The CDR3 spans 13 residues. CDR1 SEHNR and CDR2 FQNEAQ come from the germline V gene (reference sequence). The whole variable domain, filled in from reference TRBV7-9 and TRBJ1-1, reads DTGVSQNPRHKITKRGQNVTFRCDPISEHNRLYWYRQTLGQGPEFLTYFQNEAQLEKSRLLSDRFSAERPKGSFSTLEIQRTEQGDSAMYLCATRGGMNTEAFFGQGTRLTVV.

This chain uses TRBV10-3 with TRBJ2-1, with D perhaps TRBD1 or TRBD2 (5 bases each). V dropped 7 bases and J dropped 5 bases, with 15 bases sitting between them. In germline, CDR1 is ENHRY, CDR2 SYGVKD. The CDR3 has 14 amino acids. The DNA of the CDR3 is TGTGCCATCACCGAAGGGACGTCGAACAATGAGCAGTTCTTC. This translates into CAITEGTSNNEQFF.

The chain carries TRBV29-1 and TRBJ2-1; possibly TRBD1 for D (5 bases). CDR1 and CDR2 from the germline V gene are SQVTM and ANQGSEA. V was cut by 0 bases and J by 8 bases, with 8 bases left in between. There are 12 residues in the CDR3. The CDR3 loop is CSVEDRAYEQFF. The CDR3 coding sequence is TGCAGCGTTGAAGACAGGGCCTATGAGCAGTTCTTC.

This clonotype was recorded a few times. Here the CDR3 DNA reads TGCAGTGCTAGAGTTGCGGGGCGCACAGATACGCAGTATTTT. It is translated as CSARVAGRTDTQYF. This rearrangement joins TRBV20-1 to TRBJ2-3, with D possibly TRBD2 on 6 matching bases. Germline V gene data show CDR1 as DFQATT and CDR2 as SNEGSKA (reference sequence). CDR3 size: 14 residues. Trimming took 1 base from V and 1 from J, leaving 9 bases between them.

A note on this clonotype: A read error is possible here, since a much larger clone lies one base away. The chain has TRBV7-2 and TRBJ2-3, with 10 bases lining up with TRBD2. This CDR3 spans 19 amino acids. Germline loops: CDR1 SGHTA, CDR2 FQGNSA. Unmatched junction bases numbered 11, after V lost 1 base and J lost 1 base. The chain's CDR3 is CASSLGASGGAMGTDTQYF. The CDR3 DNA follows: TGTGCCAGCAGCTTAGGGGCTAGCGGGGGCGCGATGGGCACAGATACGCAGTATTTT.

This clonotype has a count of ten or more. This rearrangement joins TRBV7-2 to TRBJ1-2; unclear D gene. Trimming removed 8 bases from V and 8 bases from J, with 21 bases in between. The CDR3 has 14 amino acids. Per germline, CDR1 SGHTA and CDR2 FQGNSA. The CDR3 DNA reads as TGTGCCAGCGCATCAAGGGATTGGATGGGAGGCTACACCTTC. This sequence encodes CASASRDWMGGYTF. The whole variable domain, filled in from reference TRBV7-2 and TRBJ1-2, reads GAGVSQSPSNKVTEKGKDVELRCDPISGHTALYWYRQSLGQGLEFLIYFQGNSAPDKSGLPSDRFSAERTGGSVSTLTIQRTQQEDSAVYLCASASRDWMGGYTFGSGTRLTVV.

This chain links TRBV24-1 with TRBJ2-1, with 9 positions matching TRBD1. Germline values: CDR1 KGHDR, CDR2 SFDVKD. The trim removed 3 bases at V and 4 bases at J, leaving 3 bases unmatched. The CDR3 totals 15 residues. CDR3 nucleotide sequence: TGTGCCACCAGTGATCCGGGACAGGGATACAATGAGCAGTTCTTC. Amino acids: CATSDPGQGYNEQFF.

V and J are TRBV27 and TRBJ2-1; D unresolved. V lost 2 bases and J lost 0, with 8 bases in between. Germline lookup yields CDR1 MNHEY and CDR2 SMNVEV (reference sequence). This CDR3 comprises 15 residues. CDR3 in amino acids: CASSLSLSSYNEQFF. In DNA form, the CDR3 reads TGTGCCAGCAGTTTAAGTCTAAGCTCCTACAATGAGCAGTTCTTC.

This clonotype has only a few counts. The genes are TRBV6-5 and TRBJ2-5; 8 bases align to TRBD1. Unmatched junction bases numbered 3, after V lost 2 bases and J lost 4 bases. The length of the CDR3 is 14 residues. Germline loops: CDR1 MNHEY, CDR2 SVGAGI. CDR3 DNA: TGTGCCAGCAGTTACCAGGGGGCGAGAGAGACCCAGTACTTC. Its translation: CASSYQGARETQYF.

This clonotype was recorded many times. J is TRBJ2-7 and V is TRBV6-5; D ambiguous. V lost 6 bases to trimming and J lost 0 bases, with 9 bases between them. Germline lookup yields CDR1 MNHEY and CDR2 SVGAGI. This CDR3 has 13 amino acids. DNA for the CDR3: TGTGCCAGCAGGCCTCATGGCTCCTACGAGCAGTACTTC. It translates to CASRPHGSYEQYF.